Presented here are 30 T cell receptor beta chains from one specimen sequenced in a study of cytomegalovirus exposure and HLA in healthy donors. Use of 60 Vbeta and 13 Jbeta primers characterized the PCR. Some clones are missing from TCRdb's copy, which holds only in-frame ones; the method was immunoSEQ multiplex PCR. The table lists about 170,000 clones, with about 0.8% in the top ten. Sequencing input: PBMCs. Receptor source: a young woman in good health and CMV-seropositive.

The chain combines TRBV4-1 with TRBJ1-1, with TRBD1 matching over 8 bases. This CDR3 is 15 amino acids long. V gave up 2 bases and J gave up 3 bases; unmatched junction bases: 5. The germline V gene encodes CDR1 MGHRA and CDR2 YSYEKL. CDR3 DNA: TGCGCCAGCAGCCAAAAGGACAGGGCCGACACTGAAGCTTTCTTT. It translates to CASSQKDRADTEAFF.

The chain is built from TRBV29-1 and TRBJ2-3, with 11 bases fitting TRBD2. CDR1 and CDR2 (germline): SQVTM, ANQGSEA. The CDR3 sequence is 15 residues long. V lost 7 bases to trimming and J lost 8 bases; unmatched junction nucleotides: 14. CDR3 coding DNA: TGCAGCGCACTAGCGGGAGCTTGGGGGGGAGGTACGCAGTATTTT. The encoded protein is CSALAGAWGGGTQYF.

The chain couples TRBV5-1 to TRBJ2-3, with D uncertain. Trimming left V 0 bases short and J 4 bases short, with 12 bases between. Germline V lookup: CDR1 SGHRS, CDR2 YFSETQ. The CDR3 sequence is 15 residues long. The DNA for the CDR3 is TGCGCCAGCAGCTTGGAACGTCAACGGGCAGATACGCAGTATTTT. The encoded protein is CASSLERQRADTQYF.

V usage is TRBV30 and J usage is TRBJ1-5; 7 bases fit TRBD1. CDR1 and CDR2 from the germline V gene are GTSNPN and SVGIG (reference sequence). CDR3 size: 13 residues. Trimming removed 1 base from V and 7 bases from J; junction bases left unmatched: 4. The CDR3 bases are TGTGCCTGGAGTGGGACAGGTAACCAGCCCCAGCATTTT. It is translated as CAWSGTGNQPQHF.

The CDR3 spells CASSFPLGLAYEQFF. CDR3 coding DNA: TGTGCCAGCAGCTTCCCACTGGGACTAGCTTATGAGCAGTTCTTC. V and J are TRBV7-9 and TRBJ2-1, with 9 bases matching TRBD2. This CDR3 contains 15 residues. CDR1 SEHNR and CDR2 FQNEAQ come from the germline V gene (reference sequence). The V segment lost 3 bases and the J segment 8 bases; nucleotides outside the gene matches: 8.

The CDR3 is CASSSMTSGGAEQYF. The CDR3 DNA follows: TGTGCCAGCAGCTCCATGACTAGCGGGGGGGCCGAGCAGTACTTC. V gene TRBV5-6 combines with J gene TRBJ2-5; 14 positions match TRBD2. The J call may be in error: the DNA end matches TRBJ2-7 better. The CDR3 runs to 15 residues. CDR1 SGHDT and CDR2 YYEEEE come from the germline V gene.

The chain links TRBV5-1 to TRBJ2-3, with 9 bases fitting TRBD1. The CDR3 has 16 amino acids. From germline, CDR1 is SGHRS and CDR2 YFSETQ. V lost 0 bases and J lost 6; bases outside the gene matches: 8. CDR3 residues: CASSLAAQGAHDTQYF. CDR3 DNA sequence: TGCGCCAGCAGCTTGGCCGCACAGGGGGCTCACGATACGCAGTATTTT.

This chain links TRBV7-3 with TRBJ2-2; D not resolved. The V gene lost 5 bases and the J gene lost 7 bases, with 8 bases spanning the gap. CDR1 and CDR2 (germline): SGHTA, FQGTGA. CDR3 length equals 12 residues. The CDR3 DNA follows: TGTGCCAGCAGCATACAGCACGGGGAGCTGTTTTTT. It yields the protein CASSIQHGELFF.

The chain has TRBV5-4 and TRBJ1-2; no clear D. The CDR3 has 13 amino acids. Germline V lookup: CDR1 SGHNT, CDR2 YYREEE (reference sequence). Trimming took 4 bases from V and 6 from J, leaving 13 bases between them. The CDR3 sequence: CASSLDTEDGYTF. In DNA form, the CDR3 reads TGTGCCAGCAGCCTGGATACGGAGGATGGCTACACCTTC.

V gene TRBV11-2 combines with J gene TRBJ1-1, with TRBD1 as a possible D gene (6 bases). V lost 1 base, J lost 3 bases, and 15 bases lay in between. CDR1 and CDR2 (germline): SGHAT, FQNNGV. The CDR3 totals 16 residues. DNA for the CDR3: TGTGCCAGCAGCTTAGCCGGACAGCTCTATTACACTGAAGCTTTCTTT. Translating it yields CASSLAGQLYYTEAFF. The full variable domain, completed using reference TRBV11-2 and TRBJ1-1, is EAGVAQSPRYKIIEKRQSVAFWCNPISGHATLYWYQQILGQGPKLLIQFQNNGVVDDSQLPKDRFSAERLKGVDSTLKIQPAKLEDSAVYLCASSLAGQLYYTEAFFGQGTRLTVV.

The CDR3 DNA reads TGTGCCAGCAGCTTAGGGGGGGGGAACAATCAGCCCCAGCATTTT. Protein product: CASSLGGGNNQPQHF. The V gene is TRBV7-2, the J gene TRBJ1-5; possible D gene TRBD1, 5 bases. Germline assignment: CDR1 SGHTA and CDR2 FQGNSA. Trimming removed 1 base from V and 3 bases from J, with 10 bases in between. The CDR3 is 15 residues long.

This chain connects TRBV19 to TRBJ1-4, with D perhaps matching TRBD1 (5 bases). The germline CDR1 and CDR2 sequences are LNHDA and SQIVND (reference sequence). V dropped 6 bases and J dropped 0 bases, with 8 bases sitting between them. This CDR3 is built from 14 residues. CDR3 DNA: TGTGCCAGTAGCAGACAGCCAACTAATGAAAAACTGTTTTTT. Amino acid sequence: CASSRQPTNEKLFF.

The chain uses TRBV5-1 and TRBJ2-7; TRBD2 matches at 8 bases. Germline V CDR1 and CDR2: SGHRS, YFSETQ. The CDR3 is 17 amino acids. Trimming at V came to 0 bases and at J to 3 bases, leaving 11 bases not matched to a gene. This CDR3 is CASSLGGGGPRNYEQYF. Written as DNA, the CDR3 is TGCGCCAGCAGCTTGGGAGGCGGGGGGCCTCGGAACTACGAGCAGTACTTC.

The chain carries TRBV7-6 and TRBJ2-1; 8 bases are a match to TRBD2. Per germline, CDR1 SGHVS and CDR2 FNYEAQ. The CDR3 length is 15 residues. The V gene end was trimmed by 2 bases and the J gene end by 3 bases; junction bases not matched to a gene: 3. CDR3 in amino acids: CASSLLAGLYNEQFF. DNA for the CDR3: TGTGCCAGCAGCTTACTAGCGGGCCTCTACAATGAGCAGTTCTTC.

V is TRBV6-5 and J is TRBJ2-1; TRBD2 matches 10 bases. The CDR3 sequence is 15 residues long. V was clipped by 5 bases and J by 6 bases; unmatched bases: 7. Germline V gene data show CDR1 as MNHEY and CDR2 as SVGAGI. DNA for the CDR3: TGTGCCAGCAGTACTTTAGCGGGAGGAGGCAATGAGCAGTTCTTC. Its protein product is CASSTLAGGGNEQFF.

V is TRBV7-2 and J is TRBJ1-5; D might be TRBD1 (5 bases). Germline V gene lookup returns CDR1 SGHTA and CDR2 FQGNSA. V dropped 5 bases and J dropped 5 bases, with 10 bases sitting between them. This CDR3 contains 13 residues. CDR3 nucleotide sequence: TGTGCCAGCAGCCCCTCGGGGGATCAGCCCCAGCATTTT. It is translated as CASSPSGDQPQHF. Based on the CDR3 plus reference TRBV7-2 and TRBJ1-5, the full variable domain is GAGVSQSPSNKVTEKGKDVELRCDPISGHTALYWYRQSLGQGLEFLIYFQGNSAPDKSGLPSDRFSAERTGGSVSTLTIQRTQQEDSAVYLCASSPSGDQPQHFGDGTRLSIL.

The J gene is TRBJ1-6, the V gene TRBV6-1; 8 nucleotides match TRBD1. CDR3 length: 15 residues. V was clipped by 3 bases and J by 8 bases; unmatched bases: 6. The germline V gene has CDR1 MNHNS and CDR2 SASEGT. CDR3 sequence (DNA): TGTGCCAGCAGTGACCGACGGACAGGGTATTCACCCCTCCACTTT. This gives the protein CASSDRRTGYSPLHF.

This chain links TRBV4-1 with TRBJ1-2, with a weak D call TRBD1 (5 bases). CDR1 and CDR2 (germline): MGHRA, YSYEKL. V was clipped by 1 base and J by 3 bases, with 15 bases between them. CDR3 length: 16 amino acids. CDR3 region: CASSQGRGSRDYGYTF. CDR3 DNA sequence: TGCGCCAGCAGCCAAGGAAGGGGATCCCGTGACTATGGCTACACCTTC.

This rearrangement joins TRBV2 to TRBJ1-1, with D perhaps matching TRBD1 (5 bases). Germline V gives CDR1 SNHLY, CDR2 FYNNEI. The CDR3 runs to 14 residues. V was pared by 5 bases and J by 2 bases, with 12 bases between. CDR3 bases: TGTGCCAGCAGTTCTGACAGCCACAACACTGAAGCTTTCTTT. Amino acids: CASSSDSHNTEAFF.

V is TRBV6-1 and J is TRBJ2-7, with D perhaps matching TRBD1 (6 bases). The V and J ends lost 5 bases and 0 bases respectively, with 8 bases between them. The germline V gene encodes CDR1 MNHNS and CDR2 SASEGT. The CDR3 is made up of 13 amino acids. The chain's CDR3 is CASSWTVSYEQYF. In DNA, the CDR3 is TGTGCCAGCAGTTGGACAGTCTCCTACGAGCAGTACTTC.

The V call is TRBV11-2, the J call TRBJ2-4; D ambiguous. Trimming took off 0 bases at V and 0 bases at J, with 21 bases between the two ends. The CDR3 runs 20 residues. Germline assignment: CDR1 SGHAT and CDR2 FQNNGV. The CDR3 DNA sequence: TGTGCCAGCAGCTTAGACGAACAGAGCTCAACTCTTCTAGCCAAAAACATTCAGTACTTC. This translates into CASSLDEQSSTLLAKNIQYF.

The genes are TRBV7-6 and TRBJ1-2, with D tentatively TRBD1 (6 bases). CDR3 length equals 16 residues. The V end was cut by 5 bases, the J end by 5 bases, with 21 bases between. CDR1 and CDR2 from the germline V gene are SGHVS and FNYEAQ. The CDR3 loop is CASSPGAGVTLYGYTF. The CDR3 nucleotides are TGTGCCAGCAGCCCCGGGGCAGGGGTGACCCTATATGGCTACACCTTC.

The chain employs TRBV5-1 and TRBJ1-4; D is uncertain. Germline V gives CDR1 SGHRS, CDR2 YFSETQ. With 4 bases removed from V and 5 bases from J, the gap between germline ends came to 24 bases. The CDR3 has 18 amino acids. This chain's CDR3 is CASSRLRSGPLINEKLFF. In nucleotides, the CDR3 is TGCGCCAGCAGCCGACTACGGTCCGGACCCCTTATAAATGAAAAACTGTTTTTT.

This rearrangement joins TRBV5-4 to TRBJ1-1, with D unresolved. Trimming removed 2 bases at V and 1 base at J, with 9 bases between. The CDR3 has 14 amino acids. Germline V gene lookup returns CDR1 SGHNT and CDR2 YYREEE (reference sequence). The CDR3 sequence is CASSLFGGNTEAFF. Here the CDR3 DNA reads TGTGCCAGCAGCTTATTCGGCGGGAACACTGAAGCTTTCTTT.

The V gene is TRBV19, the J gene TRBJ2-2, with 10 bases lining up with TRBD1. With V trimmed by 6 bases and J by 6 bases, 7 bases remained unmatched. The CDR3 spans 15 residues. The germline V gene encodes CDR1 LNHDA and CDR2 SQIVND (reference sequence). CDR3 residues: CASRQPGQGSGELFF. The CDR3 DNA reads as TGTGCCAGTAGACAACCGGGACAGGGGTCCGGGGAGCTGTTTTTT.

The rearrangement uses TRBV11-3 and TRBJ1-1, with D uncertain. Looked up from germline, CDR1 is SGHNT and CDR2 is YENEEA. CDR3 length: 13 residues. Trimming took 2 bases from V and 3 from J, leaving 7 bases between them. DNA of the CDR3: TGTGCCAGCAGCTTAATGAGAGACACTGAAGCTTTCTTT. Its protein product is CASSLMRDTEAFF.

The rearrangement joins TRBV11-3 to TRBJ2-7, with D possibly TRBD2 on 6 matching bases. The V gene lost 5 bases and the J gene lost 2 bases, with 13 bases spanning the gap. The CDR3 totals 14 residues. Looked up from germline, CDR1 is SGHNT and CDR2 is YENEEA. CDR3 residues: CASSRRGFPYEQYF. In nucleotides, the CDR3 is TGTGCCAGCAGCCGTCGGGGGTTCCCCTACGAGCAGTACTTC.

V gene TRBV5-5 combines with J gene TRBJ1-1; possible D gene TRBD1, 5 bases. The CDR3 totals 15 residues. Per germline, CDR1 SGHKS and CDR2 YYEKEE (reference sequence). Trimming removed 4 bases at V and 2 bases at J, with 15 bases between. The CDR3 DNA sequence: TGTGCCAGCAGCCTCGACGGGCGGGGCAACACTGAAGCTTTCTTT. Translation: CASSLDGRGNTEAFF.

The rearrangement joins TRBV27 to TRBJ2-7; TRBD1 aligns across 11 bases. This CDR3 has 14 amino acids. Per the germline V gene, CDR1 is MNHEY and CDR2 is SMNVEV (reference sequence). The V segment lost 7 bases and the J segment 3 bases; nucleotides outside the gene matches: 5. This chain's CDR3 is CASTPGQGVYEQYF. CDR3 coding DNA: TGTGCCAGCACCCCGGGACAGGGGGTCTACGAGCAGTACTTC.

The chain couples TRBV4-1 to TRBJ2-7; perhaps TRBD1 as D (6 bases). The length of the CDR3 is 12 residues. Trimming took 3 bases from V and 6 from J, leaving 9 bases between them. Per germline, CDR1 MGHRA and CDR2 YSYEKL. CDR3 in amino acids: CASSQIQGEQYF. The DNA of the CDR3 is TGCGCCAGCAGCCAGATACAGGGCGAGCAGTACTTC.